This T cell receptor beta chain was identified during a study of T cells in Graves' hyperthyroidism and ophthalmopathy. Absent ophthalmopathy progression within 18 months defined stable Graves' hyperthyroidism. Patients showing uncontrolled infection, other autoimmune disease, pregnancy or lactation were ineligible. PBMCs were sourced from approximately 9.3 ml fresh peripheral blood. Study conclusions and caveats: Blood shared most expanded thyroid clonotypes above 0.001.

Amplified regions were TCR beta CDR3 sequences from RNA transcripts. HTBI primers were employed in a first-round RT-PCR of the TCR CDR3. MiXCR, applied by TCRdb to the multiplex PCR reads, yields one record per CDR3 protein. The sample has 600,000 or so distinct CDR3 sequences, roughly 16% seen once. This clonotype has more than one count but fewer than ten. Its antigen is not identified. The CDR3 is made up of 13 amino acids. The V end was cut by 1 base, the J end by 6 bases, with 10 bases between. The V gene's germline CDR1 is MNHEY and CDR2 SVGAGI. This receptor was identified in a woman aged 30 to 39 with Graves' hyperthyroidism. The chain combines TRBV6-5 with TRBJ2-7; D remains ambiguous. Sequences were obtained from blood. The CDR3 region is CASSYFLGGEQYF. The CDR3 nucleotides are TGTGCCAGCAGTTACTTTTTAGGTGGCGAGCAGTACTTC.